What follows is one T cell receptor (beta chain) and its context. Its antigen is currently not known. Within one base of it there is no much larger clone, and no base qualities were kept. Flow cytometry had shown CD8+CD57+ cell expansion in the patients selected for sequencing. Severe acquired aplastic anemia was diagnosed in all patients according to International Study of Aplastic Anemia and Agranulocytosis and Camitta criteria. At the time blood was sampled, none of the patients had received any therapy. In this study, sorted CD4+ and CD8+ T cells from the blood of healthy subjects and of severe aplastic anemia patients had their TCR repertoires deep-sequenced. In the USA, patient enrollment took place under clinicaltrials.gov protocols 00001620, 01623167, 00001397, 00071045, 00081523 and 00961064. Ficoll-Paque density gradient centrifugation was used to isolate peripheral blood mononuclear cells. Before DNA was extracted, CD4+ and CD8+ T cells were sorted using either FACS or magnetic beads.

TCR beta VDJ combination and CDR3 sequence profiling used genomic DNA as the template. An Illumina HiSeq 2000 was used for TCR repertoire sequencing. The authors' pipeline ran thus. TRBV/TRBJ rearrangement plots, CDR3 size and DJ length profiles, and Simpson's diversity index were used to evaluate the repertoires. The most abundant DNA sequence in the deep sequencing data was taken as the immunodominant clone. CDR3 amino acid sequences were screened for sharing across subjects and were compared with published repertoires and the VDJdb database. TCRdb reran the public reads through fastp at Q25 and MiXCR, keeping productive beta chains. Each entry is one CDR3 protein sequence, shown with its most common DNA and genes. The V and J calls come from TCRdb's annotation, not from the publication. This sample gives 150,000 or so distinct CDR3 sequences in total; 40% to 60% of them show up just once. The biggest ten clones account for more than 30% of the sample.

This sample stems from a study of CD8+CD57+ T cells in acquired aplastic anemia (dated by TCRdb to 2017 to 2018). A note on the overall study: On average, sorted CD4+ and CD8+ cells yielded around 3.4 ug of extracted DNA, with a range of about 0.19 to 30 ug. A CD8+CD57+ expansion meant a frequency higher than the mean frequency seen in healthy subjects. Study-level results and caveats: Between patients and healthy controls, no significant difference in CD8+ Simpson's diversity was found (P=0.060). Around 31 CD8+ CDR3 sequences were shared between patients and controls but appeared highly expressed in patients and within their immunodominant clones.

The CDR3 starts with the cysteine, ends with the phenylalanine, and has 14 residues. The entry retains the CDR3 DNA only, 42 bases that are in frame from base 1. V and J are truncated by 3 bases and 4 bases respectively, leaving an intervening sequence of 11 bases. CDR1 and CDR2, per the germline V gene, are ENHRY and SYGVKD. The chain was built from TRBV10-3 and TRBJ2-3; a tentative D call is TRBD1 (6 bases match). Sequenced input: sorted CD4+, CD8+, or CD8+CD57+ T cells (not recorded which) from PBMCs. This receptor was identified in a human donor with aplastic anemia. The nucleotide sequence reads TGTGCCATCAGTGACAGGGGATGGGCAGATACGCAGTATTTT. Translated, this gives CAISDRGWADTQYF.